This T cell receptor (beta chain) is from a study of control samples from healthy donors and cancer patients. V lost 6 bases and J lost 2; bases outside the gene matches: 5. From germline, CDR1 is WSHSY and CDR2 SAAADI. The CDR3 extends over 14 amino acids. Only in-frame clones appear in the TCRdb table, and some are missing; sequencing was by immunoSEQ multiplex PCR. This sample has 57,000 or so clones, with less than 95% found just once. The TCR originated in a man aged 25 to 45 in good health. The sample consisted of blood. The chain recombines TRBV10-2 with TRBJ2-3; 7 bases line up with TRBD1. The CDR3 nucleotides read TGCGCCAGCAGGAGGGGACAGCCCACAGATACGCAGTATTTT. This codes for CASRRGQPTDTQYF.